This TCR beta chain was retrieved from a study of memory CD4+ T cells and cytomegalovirus serostatus. Study-level findings and limits: Median bootstrapped AUC for CMV status was just under 0.97 originally, roughly 0.92 US-trained.

V gave up 5 bases and J gave up 0 bases; unmatched junction bases: 9. The CDR3 is made up of 17 amino acids. CDR1 and CDR2 from the germline V gene are SNHLY and FYNNEI. As for this clone: Its antigen is undetermined.

Sequenced by immunoSEQ multiplex PCR; TCRdb stores in-frame clones only, minus some. The data contain about 82,000 clones, 75% to 90% of them singletons. The sort gate was single viable CD3+CD4+CD8-CD45RO+ cells for memory CD4+ T cells. Material: memory CD4+ T cells from blood. The chain employs TRBV2 and TRBJ2-7; 11 bases line up with TRBD2. The sequence came from an adult in good health and CMV-seronegative. The CDR3, as DNA: TGTGCCAGCAGTTTGCTAGCGGGGGGTTCTGGCTCCTACGAGCAGTACTTC. Amino acids: CASSLLAGGSGSYEQYF.